Below, 29 T cell receptor beta chains from the same sample are listed, as sequenced in a study of cytomegalovirus exposure and HLA in healthy donors. The primer mix had 60 Vbeta and 13 Jbeta primers. Using immunoSEQ multiplex PCR, the repertoire was profiled, and TCRdb retains in-frame clones only, with some absent. The data contain fewer than 150,000 clones, 65% to 90% of them singletons. The material sequenced was PBMCs. The receptors here all came from a female donor in good health and CMV-seronegative.

This clone was seen more than once but under ten times. The rearrangement links TRBV6-5 to TRBJ2-3, with D possibly TRBD2 on 6 matching bases. V was cut by 8 bases and J by 1 base, with 16 bases left in between. The CDR3 runs to 15 residues. Per germline, CDR1 MNHEY and CDR2 SVGAGI. This CDR3 is CASSGDGSGTDTQYF. CDR3 in DNA: TGTGCCAGCTCCGGGGACGGGAGTGGCACAGATACGCAGTATTTT.

The chain uses TRBV7-3 and TRBJ2-2; 8 positions match TRBD1. CDR3 length: 15 amino acids. Germline V gene lookup returns CDR1 SGHTA and CDR2 FQGTGA. J gave up 3 bases and V 2 bases, and 2 bases lay outside the gene matches. For the CDR3, the DNA is TGTGCCAGCAGCTTACAGGACAGGGACACCGGGGAGCTGTTTTTT. Translation: CASSLQDRDTGELFF.

Only a few counts were recorded for this clone. The chain has TRBV2 and TRBJ2-3; 8 bases line up with TRBD2. CDR3 length equals 13 residues. The germline gives CDR1 SNHLY, CDR2 FYNNEI. The V segment lost 8 bases and the J segment 4 bases; nucleotides outside the gene matches: 5. CDR3 amino acids: CASGTRGPDTQYF. CDR3 sequence (DNA): TGTGCCAGCGGGACTAGGGGCCCAGATACGCAGTATTTT. Full variable domain (rest looked up from reference TRBV2 and TRBJ2-3): EPEVTQTPSHQVTQMGQEVILRCVPISNHLYFYWYRQILGQKVEFLVSFYNNEISEKSEIFDDQFSVERPDGSNFTLKIRSTKLEDSAMYFCASGTRGPDTQYFGPGTRLTVL.

This rearrangement joins TRBV5-4 to TRBJ2-5; D is unclear. CDR1 and CDR2 (germline): SGHNT, YYREEE (reference sequence). The CDR3 totals 13 residues. Trimming left V 4 bases short and J 4 bases short, with 11 bases between. The CDR3 sequence: CASSISARETQYF. The CDR3 DNA reads as TGTGCCAGCAGCATTTCAGCGAGAGAGACCCAGTACTTC.

The chain links TRBV6-6 to TRBJ2-7, with 8 bases identical to TRBD1. This CDR3 has 14 residues. Germline loops: CDR1 MNHNY, CDR2 SVGAGI (reference sequence). V lost 6 bases and J lost 5; bases outside the gene matches: 9. The CDR3 region is CASSHSGTGNEQYF. The CDR3 bases are TGTGCCAGCAGCCACTCCGGGACAGGCAACGAGCAGTACTTC.

J is TRBJ1-5 and V is TRBV4-1; D is undetermined. The CDR3 spans 16 residues. V dropped 4 bases and J dropped 2 bases, with 15 bases sitting between them. Germline lookup yields CDR1 MGHRA and CDR2 YSYEKL. This chain's CDR3 is CASSPSDGLRNQPQHF. The DNA of the CDR3 is TGCGCCAGCAGCCCCTCGGACGGACTGCGCAATCAGCCCCAGCATTTT.

The genes are TRBV6-5 and TRBJ2-7; 11 nucleotides line up with TRBD1. This CDR3 contains 15 residues. J gave up 6 bases and V 7 bases, and 11 bases lay outside the gene matches. Germline CDR1 is MNHEY and CDR2 is SVGAGI. CDR3 amino acids: CASIAEGTGGSEQYF. In nucleotides, the CDR3 is TGTGCCAGCATCGCCGAAGGGACAGGGGGTTCCGAGCAGTACTTC.

The chain combines TRBV13 with TRBJ2-3, with TRBD1 matching over 8 bases. V lost 2 bases, J lost 5 bases, and 3 bases stayed unmatched. CDR1 is PRHDT and CDR2 is FYEKMQ in the germline V gene (reference sequence). The CDR3 spans 14 residues. The CDR3 is CASSLSTGGDTQYF. CDR3 nucleotide sequence: TGTGCCAGCAGCTTAAGCACAGGGGGAGATACGCAGTATTTT.

The chain carries TRBV13 and TRBJ1-3, with D hard to call. CDR1 and CDR2 (germline): PRHDT, FYEKMQ (reference sequence). The CDR3 totals 12 residues. The ends were cut back, 5 bases at V and 6 bases at J, with 8 bases in the middle. The CDR3 nucleotides read TGTGCCAGCAGCCCAGGCGAAAACACCATATATTTT. Translated, it gives CASSPGENTIYF.

This clone was observed a handful of times. The CDR3 protein is CASSQGPDSYEQYF. DNA for the CDR3: TGCGCCAGCAGCCAAGGGCCAGACTCCTACGAGCAGTACTTC. This rearrangement joins TRBV4-1 to TRBJ2-7, with D unclear. This CDR3 spans 14 amino acids. Per germline, CDR1 MGHRA and CDR2 YSYEKL. The V and J ends lost 1 base and 0 bases respectively, with 7 bases between them.

The gene calls are TRBV2 and TRBJ2-1, with 8 bases aligning to TRBD2. The CDR3 is 14 residues long. Germline V gene sequence: CDR1 SNHLY, CDR2 FYNNEI. V lost 9 bases, J lost 2 bases, and 6 bases stayed unmatched. The CDR3 bases are TGTGCCAGGAGCGGGAGTGAGGCCTACAATGAGCAGTTCTTC. Residues: CARSGSEAYNEQFF. The variable domain in full, completed from reference TRBV2 and TRBJ2-1, reads EPEVTQTPSHQVTQMGQEVILRCVPISNHLYFYWYRQILGQKVEFLVSFYNNEISEKSEIFDDQFSVERPDGSNFTLKIRSTKLEDSAMYFCARSGSEAYNEQFFGPGTRLTVL.

The chain uses TRBV25-1 and TRBJ1-1, with D perhaps TRBD1 (5 bases). Germline CDR1 and CDR2: MGHDK and SYGVNS. The CDR3 totals 15 residues. The ends were cut back, 1 base at V and 3 bases at J, with 12 bases in the middle. CDR3 protein: CASSEWGDVHTEAFF. CDR3 sequence (DNA): TGTGCCAGCAGTGAATGGGGGGACGTGCACACTGAAGCTTTCTTT.

CDR3 sequence: CASSLVASGYQETQYF. CDR3 in DNA: TGTGCCAGCAGCTTGGTGGCTAGCGGATACCAAGAGACCCAGTACTTC. The V call is TRBV13, the J call TRBJ2-5; 7 bases are a match to TRBD2. The CDR3 is 16 amino acids. V shed 3 bases, J shed 0 bases, and the junction held 7 bases outside the gene matches. The germline V gene encodes CDR1 PRHDT and CDR2 FYEKMQ (reference sequence).

The chain recombines TRBV5-4 with TRBJ2-3, with D maybe TRBD1 (5 bases). V gave up 1 base and J gave up 5 bases, with 8 bases separating them. The germline V gene encodes CDR1 SGHNT and CDR2 YYREEE (reference sequence). The CDR3 spans 13 residues. The CDR3 loop is CASSLQGIDTQYF. Written as DNA, the CDR3 is TGTGCCAGCAGCTTGCAGGGAATAGATACGCAGTATTTT.

The chain links TRBV5-1 to TRBJ2-3; TRBD2 matches 7 bases. This CDR3 region has 14 residues. J lost 3 bases, V lost 1 base, and 2 bases had no gene match. Germline CDR1 is SGHRS and CDR2 is YFSETQ. CDR3 sequence (DNA): TGCGCCAGCAGCTTGAGCGGGGAAACAGATACGCAGTATTTT. As protein: CASSLSGETDTQYF.

CDR3 in DNA: TGTGCCAGCAGCCAAGCTACCGGGAGGGCCGGAGATACGCAGTATTTT. This gives the protein CASSQATGRAGDTQYF. The J gene is TRBJ2-3, the V gene TRBV14; 8 nucleotides agree with TRBD2. The CDR3 has 16 residues. Per the germline V gene, CDR1 is SGHDN and CDR2 is FVKESK. Unmatched junction bases numbered 8, after V lost 1 base and J lost 5 bases.

This clone was counted a single time. The rearrangement links TRBV5-4 to TRBJ2-3, with a possible D match to TRBD2 (6 bases). Germline CDR1 SGHNT, CDR2 YYREEE (reference sequence). The CDR3 consists of 14 residues. V lost 5 bases and J lost 4, with 14 bases in between. The CDR3 sequence: CASSLYASADTQYF. The DNA of the CDR3 is TGTGCCAGCAGTCTTTATGCTAGCGCAGATACGCAGTATTTT. The full variable domain, rest sourced from reference TRBV5-4 and TRBJ2-3, is ETGVTQSPTHLIKTRGQQVTLRCSSQSGHNTVSWYQQALGQGPQFIFQYYREEENGRGNFPPRFSGLQFPNYSSELNVNALELDDSALYLCASSLYASADTQYFGPGTRLTVL.

The chain employs TRBV18 and TRBJ2-2, with D hard to call. Trimming removed 0 bases from V and 2 bases from J, with 10 bases in between. This CDR3 contains 16 residues. The germline V gene has CDR1 KGHSH and CDR2 LQKENI. Here the CDR3 reads CASSPPTSVNTGELFF. The CDR3 nucleotides read TGTGCCAGCTCACCACCGACCAGCGTCAACACCGGGGAGCTGTTTTTT.

This sequence joins TRBV13 and TRBJ1-1; tentative D call: TRBD1 (5 bases). The germline CDR1 and CDR2 sequences are PRHDT and FYEKMQ (reference sequence). Trimming pared 3 bases from V and 4 bases from J, leaving 6 bases between. CDR3 length: 12 residues. In nucleotides, the CDR3 is TGTGCCAGCAGCTTGACAGCCACTGAAGCTTTCTTT. This gives the protein CASSLTATEAFF. The entire variable domain, with the rest obtained from reference TRBV13 and TRBJ1-1, is as follows: AAGVIQSPRHLIKEKRETATLKCYPIPRHDTVYWYQQGPGQDPQFLISFYEKMQSDKGSIPDRFSAQQFSDYHSELNMSSLELGDSALYFCASSLTATEAFFGQGTRLTVV.

This chain connects TRBV6-5 to TRBJ2-1; 10 positions agree with TRBD1. V was clipped by 0 bases and J by 9 bases; unmatched bases: 5. This CDR3 comprises 15 residues. Looked up from germline, CDR1 is MNHEY and CDR2 is SVGAGI. CDR3 sequence reads: CASSYSGTGASEQFF. For the CDR3, the DNA is TGTGCCAGCAGTTACTCCGGGACAGGGGCAAGTGAGCAGTTCTTC.

The chain couples TRBV27 to TRBJ1-5, with TRBD1 as a possible D gene (5 bases). Between the trimmed V and J ends, which lost 3 bases and 6 bases, there was a span of 12 bases. The length of the CDR3 is 14 residues. CDR1 and CDR2 from the germline V gene are MNHEY and SMNVEV (reference sequence). The CDR3 is CASSFGQGGQPQHF. Written as DNA, the CDR3 is TGTGCCAGCAGTTTTGGGCAGGGCGGTCAGCCCCAGCATTTT.

This chain links TRBV7-2 with TRBJ1-2; 7 nucleotides line up with TRBD1. The CDR3 sequence is 16 residues long. V gave up 1 base and J gave up 4 bases; unmatched junction bases: 9. CDR1 is SGHTA, CDR2 FQGNSA, per germline. Here the CDR3 DNA reads TGTGCCAGCAGCTTAGGCACAGGGGAGTGGGTCTATGGCTACACCTTC. Residues: CASSLGTGEWVYGYTF.

The rearrangement uses TRBV7-2 and TRBJ2-3; D is ambiguous. The CDR3 has 16 residues. Germline loops: CDR1 SGHTA, CDR2 FQGNSA. Trimming cost V 4 bases and J 1 base, with 15 bases left between them. The CDR3 coding sequence is TGTGCCAGCAGCTCCGTCTCGGGTACGGGCACAGATACGCAGTATTTT. It is translated as CASSSVSGTGTDTQYF.

V and J are TRBV30 and TRBJ1-1; perhaps TRBD1 as D (5 bases). The CDR3 totals 13 residues. In germline, CDR1 is GTSNPN, CDR2 SVGIG (reference sequence). Trimming took off 2 bases at V and 1 base at J, with 8 bases between the two ends. CDR3 amino acids: CAWSHGQNTEAFF. The CDR3 bases are TGTGCCTGGAGTCACGGACAGAACACTGAAGCTTTCTTT.

A few counts support this clone. This chain uses TRBV15 with TRBJ2-1, with a weak D call TRBD1 (7 bases). Germline V gene sequence: CDR1 LNHNV, CDR2 YYDKDF (reference sequence). V was pared by 1 base and J by 6 bases, with 13 bases between. This CDR3 contains 15 residues. The CDR3 sequence is CATSRAGGLGNEQFF. The CDR3 bases are TGTGCCACCAGCAGAGCAGGGGGGCTGGGCAATGAGCAGTTCTTC.

The CDR3 sequence is CASSEWRESNYEQYF. CDR3 in DNA: TGTGCCAGCAGTGAATGGCGGGAGAGTAACTACGAGCAGTACTTC. The chain recombines TRBV2 with TRBJ2-7; 7 nucleotides align to TRBD2. The germline V gene has CDR1 SNHLY and CDR2 FYNNEI. With 2 bases clipped from V and 3 bases from J, the junction kept 7 bases outside the gene matches. This CDR3 spans 15 amino acids.

This clone was recorded once. The sample holds other DNA sequences that translate to the same CDR3. This chain connects TRBV6-5 to TRBJ2-7; TRBD2 might be the D (5 bases). V was shortened by 5 bases and J by 4 bases, with 6 bases between the two germline ends. The germline gives CDR1 MNHEY, CDR2 SVGAGI. This CDR3 comprises 11 residues. The CDR3 loop is CASSTGYEQYF. The CDR3 DNA reads as TGTGCCAGCAGTACGGGGTACGAGCAGTACTTC.

The gene calls are TRBV19 and TRBJ1-5; 7 nucleotides match TRBD1. Germline V gene sequence: CDR1 LNHDA, CDR2 SQIVND (reference sequence). The CDR3 is 16 residues long. Germline trimming cut 5 bases from V and 0 bases from J; bases unmatched to any gene: 7. The CDR3 nucleotides read TGTGCCAGTAGTCCCAGACAGGGCTATAGCAATCAGCCCCAGCATTTT. Its protein is CASSPRQGYSNQPQHF.

The chain recombines TRBV28 with TRBJ2-3; the D gene is possibly TRBD2 (5 bases). Trimming took 7 bases from V and 4 from J, leaving 15 bases between them. Germline V gene data show CDR1 as MDHEN and CDR2 as SYDVKM. The CDR3 totals 14 residues. CDR3 DNA sequence: TGTGCCAGCATTCCCCCCGGGATATCAGATACGCAGTATTTT. Translated: CASIPPGISDTQYF.